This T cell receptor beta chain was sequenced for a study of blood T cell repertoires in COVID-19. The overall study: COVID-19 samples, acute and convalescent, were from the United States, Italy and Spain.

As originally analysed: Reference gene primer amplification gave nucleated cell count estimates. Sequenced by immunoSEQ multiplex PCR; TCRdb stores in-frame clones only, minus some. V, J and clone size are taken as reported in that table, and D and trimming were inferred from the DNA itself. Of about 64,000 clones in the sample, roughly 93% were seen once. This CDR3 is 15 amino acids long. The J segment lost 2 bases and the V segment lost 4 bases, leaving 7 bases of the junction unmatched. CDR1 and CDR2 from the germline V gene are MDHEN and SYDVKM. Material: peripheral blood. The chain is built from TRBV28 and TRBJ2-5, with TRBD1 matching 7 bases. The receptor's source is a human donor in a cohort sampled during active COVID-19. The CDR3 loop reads CASSYYRGSQETQYF. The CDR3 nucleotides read TGTGCCAGCAGTTACTACAGGGGTTCGCAAGAGACCCAGTACTTC.